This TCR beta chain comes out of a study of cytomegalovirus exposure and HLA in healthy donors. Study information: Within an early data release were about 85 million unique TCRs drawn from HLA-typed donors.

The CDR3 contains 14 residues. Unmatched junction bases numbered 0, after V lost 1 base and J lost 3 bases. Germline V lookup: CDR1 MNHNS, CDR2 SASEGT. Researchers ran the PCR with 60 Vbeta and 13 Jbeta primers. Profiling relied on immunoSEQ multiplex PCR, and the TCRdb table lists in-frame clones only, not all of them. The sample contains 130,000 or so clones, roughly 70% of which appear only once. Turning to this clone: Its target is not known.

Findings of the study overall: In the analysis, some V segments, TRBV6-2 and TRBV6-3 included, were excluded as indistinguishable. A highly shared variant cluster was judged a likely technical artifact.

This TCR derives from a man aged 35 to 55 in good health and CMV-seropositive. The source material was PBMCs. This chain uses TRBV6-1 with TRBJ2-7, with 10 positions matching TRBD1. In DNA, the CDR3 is TGTGCCAGCAGTGAAGGGACAGGGGGCTACGAGCAGTACTTC. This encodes CASSEGTGGYEQYF.